This TCR beta chain was sequenced for a study of PD-1 blockade in classical Hodgkin lymphoma. Looking at the study overall: It was nivolumab at 3 mg/kg, given intravenously every 2 weeks, that patients received. The study's findings and limits: Patients with a complete response exhibited baseline diversity comparable to newly diagnosed patients. Still unresolved is the cause of the repertoire differences, which may be disease activity or prior therapy.

The time point denotes: cycle 4 day 1 (C4D1), after less than 7 weeks of nivolumab. Every patient had relapsed following autologous stem cell transplantation, and cohorts differed in brentuximab vedotin exposure. This CDR3 comprises 14 residues. Germline CDR1 reads MNHNS; CDR2 reads SASEGT. As for this clone: Its cognate antigen is unknown. The junction and the germline gene differ at one end; a read error may be behind it.

The repertoire was sequenced with immunoSEQ multiplex PCR; TCRdb's copy has only in-frame clones and lacks some. The table has under 25,000 clones, more than 75% seen once. The chain uses TRBV6-1 and TRBJ1-1; D unclear. The sample here was peripheral blood mononuclear cells (PBMCs), taken before the fourth cycle of nivolumab. This receptor was taken from a human donor with classical Hodgkin lymphoma. CDR3 sequence reads: CASTAEGWNTEASF. Here the CDR3 DNA reads TGTGCCAGCACCGCTGAGGGCTGGAACACTGAAGCTTCCTTT.